This is a list of T cell receptor beta chains from one sample in a study of early T cells in non-severe SARS-CoV-2 infection. TCRdb reprocessed the 5' RACE reads with MiXCR, giving one entry per CDR3 protein. The data show just under 65,000 distinct CDR3 sequences, over 4.5% seen once. This specimen was whole blood, taken at baseline. The source is an adult who was a healthcare worker with PCR-confirmed SARS-CoV-2 infection or an uninfected control (not recorded which). Each CDR3 is given with its conserved first and last residue. The D gene is left open where the match is weak. Only part of the rows carry a size: once, few, many, or a class if the clone is expanded.

V	J	D	size	CDR3	DNA
TRBV4-1	TRBJ1-1	TRBD1	-	CASSLTGGRTEAFF	TGCGCCAGCAGCCTGACAGGGGGACGAACTGAAGCTTTCTTT
TRBV28	TRBJ2-7	TRBD2	many	CASRSLAASYEQYF	TGTGCCAGCAGAAGCCTAGCGGCCTCCTACGAGCAGTACTTC
TRBV7-9	TRBJ2-7	-	few	CASSLSRERDEQYF	TGTGCCAGCAGCTTAAGCCGAGAAAGGGACGAGCAGTACTTC
TRBV18	TRBJ2-7	-	many	CASSPRIYEQYF	TGTGCCAGCTCACCACGGATTTACGAGCAGTACTTC
TRBV7-2	TRBJ1-5	-	few	CASSPGVFVNQPQHF	TGTGCCAGCAGCCCGGGGGTATTCGTCAATCAGCCCCAGCATTTT
TRBV7-2	TRBJ2-5	-	many	CASSSLAEPKTQYF	TGTGCCAGCAGCTCCTTAGCGGAGCCGAAGACCCAGTACTTC
TRBV29-1	TRBJ2-2	-	once	CSVERTGELFF	TGCAGCGTTGAACGAACCGGGGAGCTGTTTTTT
TRBV29-1	TRBJ1-2	-	few	CSVEARGSLSTAHF	TGCAGCGTTGAAGCCCGGGGGTCCCTGTCCACGGCACATTTC
TRBV6-5	TRBJ2-1	-	many	CASSFTSSIDEQFF	TGTGCCAGCAGTTTTACGTCGTCTATTGATGAGCAGTTCTTC
TRBV29-1	TRBJ2-5	-	few	CSALRGNSQETQYF	TGCAGCGCCCTTAGAGGGAATTCCCAAGAGACCCAGTACTTC
TRBV28	TRBJ1-6	-	many	CASSWTRNSPLHF	TGTGCCAGCAGTTGGACGAGAAATTCACCCCTCCACTTT
TRBV4-3	TRBJ2-5	-	many	CASSQDLTEQETQYF	TGCGCCAGCAGCCAAGACCTCACAGAACAAGAGACCCAGTACTTC
TRBV28	TRBJ2-1	TRBD2	few	CASSSPRLAGHNEQFF	TGTGCCAGCAGTTCCCCCCGACTAGCGGGCCACAATGAGCAGTTCTTC
TRBV11-2	TRBJ2-3	TRBD1	-	CASRRTGASTDTQYF	TGTGCCAGCAGGCGGACAGGGGCGAGCACAGATACGCAGTATTTT
TRBV20-1	TRBJ2-7	TRBD2	few	CSARLAGVYEQYF	TGCAGTGCCAGACTAGCGGGGGTCTACGAGCAGTACTTC
TRBV6-4	TRBJ2-1	TRBD2	-	CASTRTSGKYNEQFF	TGTGCCAGCACTAGGACTAGCGGAAAGTACAATGAGCAGTTCTTC
TRBV24-1	TRBJ2-1	TRBD2	few	CATSDPGLAGGNEQFF	TGTGCCACCAGTGACCCTGGACTAGCGGGAGGCAATGAGCAGTTCTTC
TRBV27	TRBJ1-2	TRBD1	many	CASSRRGINYGYTF	TGTGCCAGTAGCCGCAGGGGGATTAACTATGGCTACACCTTC
TRBV14	TRBJ1-1	-	-	CASSLQGSAQRAFF	TGTGCCAGCAGCCTCCAGGGTAGCGCTCAGAGGGCTTTCTTT
TRBV28	TRBJ2-2	-	many	CASTAQRVSTGELFF	TGTGCCAGCACCGCCCAACGGGTATCCACCGGGGAGCTGTTTTTT
TRBV20-1	TRBJ2-7	TRBD2	-	CSASPAGAYEQYF	TGCAGTGCTAGTCCTGCGGGAGCCTACGAGCAGTACTTC
TRBV7-9	TRBJ2-1	-	many	CASSRTEAEQFF	TGTGCCAGCAGTAGGACAGAGGCTGAGCAGTTCTTC